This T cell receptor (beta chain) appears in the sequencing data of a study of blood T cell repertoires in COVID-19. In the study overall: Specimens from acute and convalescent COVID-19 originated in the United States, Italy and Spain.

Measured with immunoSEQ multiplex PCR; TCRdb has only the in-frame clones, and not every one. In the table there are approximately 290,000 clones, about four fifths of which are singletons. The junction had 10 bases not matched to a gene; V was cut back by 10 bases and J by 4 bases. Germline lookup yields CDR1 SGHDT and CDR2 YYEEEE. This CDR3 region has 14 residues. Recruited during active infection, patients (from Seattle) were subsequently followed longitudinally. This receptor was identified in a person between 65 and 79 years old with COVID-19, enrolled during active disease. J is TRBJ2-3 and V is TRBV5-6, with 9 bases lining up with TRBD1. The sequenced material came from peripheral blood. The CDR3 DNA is TGTGCCGGCCACAGGGGGCGTCGCTCAGATACGCAGTATTTT. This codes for CAGHRGRRSDTQYF.